This T cell receptor beta chain is from a study of cytomegalovirus exposure and HLA in healthy donors. Notes on the study in general: Most TCRs appeared rarely, but some public TCRs recurred in many donors. Specificity of a few CMV-associated chains for CMV antigens was verified in vitro. According to a subsequent analysis, TCR clusters identified in the first cohort showed a tendency to co-occur across the approximately 130 validation repertoires.

The CDR3 sequence is 13 residues long. Trimming took 1 base from V and 5 from J; bases not matched to a gene: 0. Germline CDR1 and CDR2: SGHAT and FQNNGV. An approximately 120-subject validation cohort, separate from the roughly 670-subject first cohort, supplied the donors. The data were produced by immunoSEQ multiplex PCR, yet TCRdb's version contains in-frame clones alone and is incomplete. The sample records around 150,000 clones, approximately 93% being singletons. A remark on this clone: The antigen remains undetermined.

Input material: PBMCs. This receptor was identified in a man aged 18 to 29 in good health and CMV-seronegative. The J gene is TRBJ2-5, the V gene TRBV11-2, with 8 bases lining up with TRBD1. Here the CDR3 reads CASSLGDRETQYF. DNA of the CDR3: TGTGCCAGCAGCTTAGGGGACAGGGAGACCCAGTACTTC.